The present T cell receptor beta chain was sequenced within a study of OX40 agonist ivuxolimab in advanced cancers. Notes on the study in general: Expanded clones were, on average, more numerous in CD8+ T cells than in CD4+. In the 0.1-3.0 mg/kg groups, partial responders showed among the lowest expansion.

TCRdb keeps only in-frame clones here, not all; method: immunoSEQ multiplex PCR. The data contain tens of thousands of clones, around 80% of them singletons. This CDR3 region has 14 residues. V lost 7 bases and J 4 bases, leaving 15 bases between the germline ends. Germline V gene lookup returns CDR1 MDHEN and CDR2 SYDVKM. Remarks on this clone: No antigen is known for it.

The specimen comprised CD4+ or CD8+ T cells sorted from blood, sampled in a trial of the OX40 agonist ivuxolimab. The receptor's source is an adult with an advanced solid tumor such as melanoma, head and neck, liver or kidney cancer. The chain employs TRBV28 and TRBJ2-3; D is ambiguous. The CDR3 region is CASTLDGLSDTQYF. CDR3 DNA sequence: TGTGCCAGCACCTTGGACGGTCTATCAGATACGCAGTATTTT.